Listed here are 32 T cell receptor beta chains from one sample, sequenced in a study of technical replicates of blood from a few donors. Using immunoSEQ multiplex PCR, the repertoire was profiled, and TCRdb retains in-frame clones only, with some absent. Seen here are tens of thousands of clones, 75% to 95% observed once, and the top ten hold under 0.4%. Sequencing was done on a sample of T cells isolated from PBMCs. Every receptor here comes from a human donor in good health. Some clones in this sample may be carry-over from other donors' samples.

The chain joins TRBV2 to TRBJ2-7, with unresolved D. Germline CDR1 SNHLY, CDR2 FYNNEI. The CDR3 has 12 residues. The V gene lost 7 bases and the J gene lost 4 bases, with 11 bases spanning the gap. The CDR3 coding sequence is TGTGCCAGCAAGACGATAGCATACGAGCAGTACTTC. The encoded protein is CASKTIAYEQYF.

This clone was counted once. The chain couples TRBV5-1 to TRBJ2-2; 8 positions match TRBD1. Per the germline V gene, CDR1 is SGHRS and CDR2 is YFSETQ. Trimming at V came to 4 bases and at J to 0 bases, leaving 5 bases not matched to a gene. The CDR3 has 16 amino acids. The CDR3 is CASSNDRGANTGELFF. CDR3 DNA sequence: TGCGCCAGCAGCAACGACAGGGGTGCGAACACCGGGGAGCTGTTTTTT. Variable domain in full (rest from reference TRBV5-1 and TRBJ2-2): KAGVTQTPRYLIKTRGQQVTLSCSPISGHRSVSWYQQTPGQGLQFLFEYFSETQRNKGNFPGRFSGRQFSNSRSEMNVSTLELGDSALYLCASSNDRGANTGELFFGEGSRLTVL.

Regarding this clone: At one boundary the junction diverges from the germline segment, which might be a read error. The chain joins TRBV28 to TRBJ2-3; TRBD1 agrees at 7 bases. Germline CDR1 and CDR2: MDHEN and SYDVKM. The CDR3 has 15 amino acids. The CDR3 protein is CASSLSGTVGDTQYF. The CDR3 DNA is TGTGCCAGCAGCTTATCGGGGACAGTAGGAGATACGCAGTATTTT.

The chain combines TRBV28 with TRBJ2-3, with D maybe TRBD2 (6 bases). Germline V gene sequence: CDR1 MDHEN, CDR2 SYDVKM. V was pared by 5 bases and J by 7 bases, with 16 bases between. CDR3 length: 14 amino acids. DNA of the CDR3: TGTGCCAGCAGTAAGAAGCGGGTCTTATATACGCAGTATTTT. Amino acid sequence: CASSKKRVLYTQYF.

The chain recombines TRBV4-1 with TRBJ2-7; D is undetermined. The CDR3 has 14 amino acids. Trimming shortened V by 0 bases and J by 5 bases, and 11 bases separated the two germline ends. In germline, CDR1 is MGHRA, CDR2 YSYEKL. This chain's CDR3 is CASSQDLSGNEQYF. The CDR3 DNA follows: TGCGCCAGCAGCCAAGATCTTTCAGGTAACGAGCAGTACTTC.

The chain uses TRBV11-2 and TRBJ1-1; TRBD1 matches 8 bases. This CDR3 has 14 residues. The J segment lost 5 bases and the V segment lost 8 bases, leaving 10 bases of the junction unmatched. Germline V gives CDR1 SGHAT, CDR2 FQNNGV. The CDR3: CASSSQGAGTEAFF. The CDR3 region has the DNA TGTGCCAGCTCAAGCCAGGGGGCAGGGACTGAAGCTTTCTTT.

There are a few counts of this clone. The chain recombines TRBV28 with TRBJ1-1; D might be TRBD1 (5 bases). Trimming removed 4 bases at V and 4 bases at J, with 10 bases between. Per germline, CDR1 MDHEN and CDR2 SYDVKM. This CDR3 spans 13 amino acids. The chain's CDR3 is CASSSPDTTEAFF. CDR3 DNA: TGTGCCAGCAGTTCACCGGACACCACTGAAGCTTTCTTT. Using reference TRBV28 and TRBJ1-1 for the parts outside the CDR3, the full variable domain is DVKVTQSSRYLVKRTGEKVFLECVQDMDHENMFWYRQDPGLGLRLIYFSYDVKMKEKGDIPEGYSVSREKKERFSLILESASTNQTSMYLCASSSPDTTEAFFGQGTRLTVV.

The chain couples TRBV2 to TRBJ2-7, with 7 bases aligning to TRBD1. J was trimmed by 0 bases and V by 6 bases; bases with no gene match: 5. Germline CDR1 SNHLY, CDR2 FYNNEI. This CDR3 is built from 14 residues. The CDR3 DNA sequence: TGTGCCAGCAGCTCGGGACAGAGCTCCTACGAGCAGTACTTC. Its protein is CASSSGQSSYEQYF.

The chain couples TRBV14 to TRBJ2-2; no firm D call. Germline V CDR1 and CDR2: SGHDN, FVKESK. V dropped 6 bases and J dropped 2 bases, with 7 bases sitting between them. The CDR3 loop spans 13 amino acids. The CDR3 loop is CASSSVNTGELFF. As DNA, the CDR3 is TGTGCCAGCAGTTCAGTAAACACCGGGGAGCTGTTTTTT.

This clone has just one count. The chain is built from TRBV30 and TRBJ1-5; no definite D call. CDR3 length: 13 amino acids. Trimming left V 1 base short and J 5 bases short, with 9 bases between. Germline-derived CDR1 and CDR2 are GTSNPN and SVGIG (reference sequence). DNA of the CDR3: TGTGCCTGGAGTGGACAATCGTATCAGCCCCAGCATTTT. Amino acid sequence: CAWSGQSYQPQHF.

The chain is built from TRBV19 and TRBJ1-2, with D possibly TRBD1 on 5 matching bases. Trimming took off 7 bases at V and 4 bases at J, with 7 bases between the two ends. CDR3 length equals 11 residues. CDR1 and CDR2 (germline): LNHDA, SQIVND (reference sequence). The CDR3 DNA reads TGTGCCAGTACTACAGGCTATGGCTACACCTTC. The encoded protein is CASTTGYGYTF.

There are many counts of this clone. The chain couples TRBV19 to TRBJ2-1; possible D gene TRBD2, 6 bases. Germline assignment: CDR1 LNHDA and CDR2 SQIVND (reference sequence). CDR3 length equals 17 residues. The V and J ends lost 7 bases and 4 bases respectively, with 23 bases between them. This CDR3 is CASTTHSLLAGYNEQFF. DNA for the CDR3: TGTGCCAGTACAACCCATTCCCTACTAGCAGGATACAATGAGCAGTTCTTC.

The chain links TRBV27 to TRBJ2-1, with D perhaps TRBD2 (5 bases). Between the trimmed V and J ends, which lost 10 bases and 7 bases, there was a span of 23 bases. Germline V lookup: CDR1 MNHEY, CDR2 SMNVEV (reference sequence). This CDR3 has 15 amino acids. CDR3 sequence: CATCEEVMGSNEQFF. In nucleotides, the CDR3 is TGTGCCACCTGTGAGGAGGTTATGGGGAGTAATGAGCAGTTCTTC.

The rearrangement joins TRBV5-4 to TRBJ2-7, with 9 nucleotides matching TRBD2. Germline V gives CDR1 SGHNT, CDR2 YYREEE (reference sequence). The CDR3 contains 15 residues. Unmatched junction bases numbered 7, after V lost 2 bases and J lost 4 bases. CDR3: CASSLVAGAGYEQYF. Written as DNA, the CDR3 is TGTGCCAGCAGCTTAGTAGCGGGGGCAGGGTACGAGCAGTACTTC.

This chain uses TRBV27 with TRBJ2-3, with 10 bases that match TRBD1. This CDR3 is built from 16 residues. After removal of 2 bases from V and 3 bases from J, the junction contained 5 bases not matched to a gene. CDR1 and CDR2 (germline): MNHEY, SMNVEV (reference sequence). The CDR3 sequence is CASSLGGTGVTDTQYF. The CDR3 DNA sequence: TGTGCCAGCAGTTTAGGCGGGACAGGGGTAACAGATACGCAGTATTTT.

V is TRBV19 and J is TRBJ2-7, with D perhaps matching TRBD1 (5 bases). The V end lost 7 bases, the J end lost 2 bases, and 18 bases lay between the germline ends. Germline V CDR1 and CDR2: LNHDA, SQIVND (reference sequence). The CDR3 has 15 amino acids. As DNA, the CDR3 is TGTGCCAGTACAGTCTCGGCGACAGCCCCCTACGAGCAGTACTTC. It codes for CASTVSATAPYEQYF.

Here the CDR3 reads CASSAGNGYTF. For the CDR3, the DNA is TGTGCCAGCAGTGCGGGGAACGGCTACACCTTC. The chain uses TRBV2 and TRBJ1-2, with D unresolved. This CDR3 region has 11 residues. With 4 bases removed from V and 8 bases from J, the gap between germline ends came to 8 bases. From germline, CDR1 is SNHLY and CDR2 FYNNEI.

In this sample, this clone turned up a few times. The rearrangement joins TRBV7-8 to TRBJ2-5, with TRBD2 identical over 8 bases. The CDR3 runs to 18 residues. Germline CDR1 is SGHVS and CDR2 is FQNEAQ. Unmatched junction bases numbered 17, after V lost 5 bases and J lost 3 bases. The chain's CDR3 is CASSGGTLAGYWEETQYF. CDR3 bases: TGTGCCAGCAGCGGCGGGACTTTAGCGGGATATTGGGAAGAGACCCAGTACTTC. The full variable domain, rest sourced from reference TRBV7-8 and TRBJ2-5, is GAGVSQSPRYKVAKRGQDVALRCDPISGHVSLFWYQQALGQGPEFLTYFQNEAQLDKSGLPSDRFFAERPEGSVSTLKIQRTQQEDSAVYLCASSGGTLAGYWEETQYFGPGTRLLVL.

The rearrangement uses TRBV4-2 and TRBJ2-7; TRBD1 matches at 7 bases. This CDR3 spans 15 amino acids. CDR1 LGHNA and CDR2 YNFKEQ come from the germline V gene. Trimming cost V 3 bases and J 1 base; bases outside gene matches: 6. The CDR3 DNA reads TGTGCCAGCAGCCAGTACAGGGGTGGGTCCTACGAGCAGTACTTC. Its translation: CASSQYRGGSYEQYF.

The rearrangement joins TRBV5-6 to TRBJ2-2; TRBD2 matches at 9 bases. The CDR3 is 16 residues long. The J segment lost 2 bases and the V segment lost 3 bases, leaving 5 bases of the junction unmatched. Germline CDR1 reads SGHDT; CDR2 reads YYEEEE. The CDR3 loop reads CASSSPLAGNTGELFF. DNA for the CDR3: TGTGCCAGCAGCTCACCTCTAGCGGGAAACACCGGGGAGCTGTTTTTT.

This clone was found once. The rearrangement links TRBV6-1 to TRBJ2-2; no firm D call. The CDR3 covers 15 residues. In germline, CDR1 is MNHNS, CDR2 SASEGT. The V gene lost 3 bases and the J gene lost 6 bases, with 14 bases spanning the gap. DNA for the CDR3: TGTGCCAGCAGTGAGAGGCCGGGTATCGCCGGGGAGCTGTTTTTT. It is translated as CASSERPGIAGELFF.

The chain couples TRBV28 to TRBJ1-3, with a tentative D call TRBD1 (5 bases). The V gene lost 3 bases and the J gene lost 0 bases, with 12 bases spanning the gap. Per the germline V gene, CDR1 is MDHEN and CDR2 is SYDVKM. The CDR3 covers 16 residues. The CDR3 nucleotides read TGTGCCAGCAGTTTCCAAGACAGACCCTCTGGAAACACCATATATTTT. Its protein is CASSFQDRPSGNTIYF.

The chain has TRBV6-5 and TRBJ2-5, with 7 positions matching TRBD1. The trim removed 5 bases at V and 5 bases at J, leaving 11 bases unmatched. CDR3 size: 15 residues. Germline lookup yields CDR1 MNHEY and CDR2 SVGAGI. Here the CDR3 DNA reads TGTGCCAGCAGTCCACAACAGGGGATGTGGGAGACCCAGTACTTC. Translation gives CASSPQQGMWETQYF.

The V call is TRBV5-1, the J call TRBJ2-7, with 10 bases identical to TRBD1. Germline CDR1 SGHRS, CDR2 YFSETQ. This CDR3 spans 14 amino acids. The ends lost 4 bases at V and 2 bases at J; junction bases unmatched: 3. This chain's CDR3 is CASSGGQGTYEQYF. The CDR3 bases are TGCGCCAGCAGCGGGGGACAGGGGACCTACGAGCAGTACTTC.

The chain joins TRBV19 to TRBJ2-2, with TRBD2 as a possible D gene (5 bases). Germline V CDR1 and CDR2: LNHDA, SQIVND (reference sequence). Trimming left V 7 bases short and J 0 bases short, with 9 bases between. The CDR3 is 14 amino acids. CDR3 nucleotides: TGTGCCAGTATTACGAGGGCGAACACCGGGGAGCTGTTTTTT. As protein: CASITRANTGELFF.

This clone showed up just once. This chain uses TRBV19 with TRBJ1-1; D not resolved. The CDR3 is made up of 16 amino acids. V lost 7 bases, J lost 0 bases, and 18 bases lay in between. The germline CDR1 and CDR2 sequences are LNHDA and SQIVND (reference sequence). CDR3 DNA: TGTGCCAGTAAAATCCGCGGGAGGTCCATGAACACTGAAGCTTTCTTT. Its translation is CASKIRGRSMNTEAFF. Variable domain in full (rest from reference TRBV19 and TRBJ1-1): DGGITQSPKYLFRKEGQNVTLSCEQNLNHDAMYWYRQDPGQGLRLIYYSQIVNDFQKGDIAEGYSVSREKKESFPLTVTSAQKNPTAFYLCASKIRGRSMNTEAFFGQGTRLTVV.

The chain recombines TRBV2 with TRBJ2-7, with 7 bases identical to TRBD2. J lost 0 bases, V lost 2 bases, and 4 bases had no gene match. This CDR3 contains 15 residues. Per germline, CDR1 SNHLY and CDR2 FYNNEI. The CDR3 protein is CASSEREGSSYEQYF. The CDR3, as DNA: TGTGCCAGCAGTGAAAGGGAGGGAAGCTCCTACGAGCAGTACTTC.

The chain links TRBV4-1 to TRBJ2-1, with 7 positions matching TRBD2. The CDR3 sequence is 17 residues long. The junction had 15 bases not matched to a gene; V was cut back by 2 bases and J by 8 bases. CDR1 and CDR2 from the germline V gene are MGHRA and YSYEKL. The DNA for the CDR3 is TGCGCCAGCAGCCAACCACTACTAGCGCCGAGAGGGTATGAGCAGTTCTTC. It translates to CASSQPLLAPRGYEQFF.

This rearrangement joins TRBV6-6 to TRBJ1-5; TRBD1 might be the D (5 bases). The CDR3 has 16 amino acids. Germline loops: CDR1 MNHNY, CDR2 SVGAGI (reference sequence). Trimming took off 2 bases at V and 0 bases at J, with 11 bases between the two ends. The CDR3 protein is CASSYAGVNSNQPQHF. The CDR3 DNA reads TGTGCCAGCAGTTACGCGGGGGTCAATAGCAATCAGCCCCAGCATTTT.

This chain connects TRBV7-9 to TRBJ2-7; 9 bases are a match to TRBD1. Germline V lookup: CDR1 SEHNR, CDR2 FQNEAQ (reference sequence). There are 14 residues in the CDR3. With V trimmed by 7 bases and J by 3 bases, 7 bases remained unmatched. The CDR3: CASIPGTGIYEQYF. The CDR3 region has the DNA TGTGCCAGCATCCCCGGGACAGGGATCTACGAGCAGTACTTC.

The chain uses TRBV5-1 and TRBJ1-2; 7 nucleotides align to TRBD1. The V segment lost 4 bases and the J segment 6 bases; nucleotides outside the gene matches: 3. Germline V gene data show CDR1 as SGHRS and CDR2 as YFSETQ. CDR3 length: 12 amino acids. The CDR3 is CASSPGGDGYTF. In nucleotides, the CDR3 is TGCGCCAGCAGCCCAGGGGGAGATGGCTACACCTTC.

This rearrangement joins TRBV5-1 to TRBJ2-1; 8 bases agree with TRBD1. Germline V gene lookup returns CDR1 SGHRS and CDR2 YFSETQ. This CDR3 has 15 residues. The V and J ends lost 1 base and 4 bases, in that order; junction bases with no gene match: 4. The DNA for the CDR3 is TGCGCCAGCAGCTTGAGGACAGGGACTTACAATGAGCAGTTCTTC. Its protein product is CASSLRTGTYNEQFF.